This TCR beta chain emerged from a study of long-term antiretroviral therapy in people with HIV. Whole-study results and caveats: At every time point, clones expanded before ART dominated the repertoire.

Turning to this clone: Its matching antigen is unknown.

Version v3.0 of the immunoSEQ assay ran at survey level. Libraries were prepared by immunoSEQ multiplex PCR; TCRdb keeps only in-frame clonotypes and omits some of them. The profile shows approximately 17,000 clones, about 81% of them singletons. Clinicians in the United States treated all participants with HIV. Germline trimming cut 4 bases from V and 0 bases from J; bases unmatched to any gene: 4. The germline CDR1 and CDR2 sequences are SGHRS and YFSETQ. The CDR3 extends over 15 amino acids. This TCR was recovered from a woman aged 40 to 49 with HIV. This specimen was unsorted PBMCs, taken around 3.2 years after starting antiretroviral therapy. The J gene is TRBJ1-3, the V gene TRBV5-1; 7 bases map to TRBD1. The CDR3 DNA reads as TGCGCCAGCAGCAGGACAGGTGTCTCTGGAAACACCATATATTTT. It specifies CASSRTGVSGNTIYF.